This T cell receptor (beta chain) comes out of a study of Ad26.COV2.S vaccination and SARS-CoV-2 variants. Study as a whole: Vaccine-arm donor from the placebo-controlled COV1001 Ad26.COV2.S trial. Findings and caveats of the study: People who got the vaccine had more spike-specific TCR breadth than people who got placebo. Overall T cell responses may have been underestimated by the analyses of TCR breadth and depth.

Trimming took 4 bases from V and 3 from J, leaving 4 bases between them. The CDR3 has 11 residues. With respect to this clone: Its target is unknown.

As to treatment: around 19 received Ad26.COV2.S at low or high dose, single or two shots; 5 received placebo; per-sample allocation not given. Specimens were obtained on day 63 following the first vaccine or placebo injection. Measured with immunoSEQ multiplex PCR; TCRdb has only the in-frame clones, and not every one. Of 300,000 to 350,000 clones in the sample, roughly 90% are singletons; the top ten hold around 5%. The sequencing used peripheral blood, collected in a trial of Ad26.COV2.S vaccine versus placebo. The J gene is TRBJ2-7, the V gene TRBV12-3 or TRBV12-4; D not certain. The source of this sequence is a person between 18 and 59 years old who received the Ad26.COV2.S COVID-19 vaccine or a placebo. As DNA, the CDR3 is TGTGCCAGCAGTTCGTACTACGAGCAGTACGTC. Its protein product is CASSSYYEQYV.